This T cell receptor beta chain stems from a study of cytomegalovirus exposure and HLA in healthy donors. Study-level information: Earlier results showed roughly 120 million unique TCR beta sequences derived from approximately 170 million T cells. Broader study findings: There were about 160 TCR beta chains listed as cytomegalovirus-associated. Apparent HLA restriction characterized most CMV-associated TCR beta chains in a later analysis.

As for this clone: Its specificity is unknown.

PCR amplification relied on 60 Vbeta primers (plus 13 Jbeta primers). TCRdb's table, derived via immunoSEQ multiplex PCR, lists solely in-frame clones and lacks some. The sample records 200,000 or so clones, 84% being singletons. The CDR3 length is 15 residues. V shed 10 bases and J 4 bases; nucleotides not matched to a gene: 12. CDR1 is MNHEY, CDR2 SVGAGI, per germline. The sequenced sample was PBMCs. The rearrangement uses TRBV6-5 and TRBJ2-3; TRBD1 matches at 9 bases. This clonotype was sampled from a woman aged 45 to 65 in good health and CMV-seropositive. CDR3 DNA: TGTGCCAAAAACCCGGGACAGGGTAATCCAGATACGCAGTATTTT. Its protein is CAKNPGQGNPDTQYF.